This TCR beta chain derives from a study of cytomegalovirus exposure and HLA in healthy donors. The CDR3 sequence is 14 residues long. CDR1 and CDR2 from the germline V gene are GTSNPN and SVGIG (reference sequence). Between the trimmed V and J ends, which lost 3 bases and 0 bases, there was a span of 11 bases. PCR amplification relied on 60 Vbeta primers (plus 13 Jbeta primers). Clones were sequenced by immunoSEQ multiplex PCR, and TCRdb holds only the in-frame ones, with some missing. The data contain 150,000 to 200,000 clones, around three quarters of them singletons. The TCR was taken from a woman aged 45-65 years in good health and CMV-seronegative. The sample was PBMCs. The J gene is TRBJ1-2, the V gene TRBV30, with D perhaps matching TRBD1 (6 bases). The CDR3 region has the DNA TGTGCCTGGAGCGAGGACAGCGCTAACTATGGCTACACCTTC. It specifies CAWSEDSANYGYTF.